The clone carrying this TCR beta chain occurred many times. Its antigen is unidentified. The authors built TCR beta libraries using iRepertoire HTBI primers and Arm-PCR of CDR3 regions. Using its own MiXCR run on the multiplex PCR reads, TCRdb lists one record per CDR3 protein. The top ten hold just under 25% of the sample, which has 400,000 to 650,000 distinct CDR3 sequences, around 15% seen once. The sample is drawn from a study of regulatory T cells in long-lasting Graves disease. Specified time point: newly diagnosed GD, antithyroid drugs for less than 3 months. Construction of the TCR library relied on RNA isolated from PBMCs. Findings and caveats of the study: A reduction in accuracy may have resulted from the small sample size.

This same sample was also part of a study on T cells in Graves' hyperthyroidism and ophthalmopathy. As reported in that work: The authors deemed Graves' hyperthyroidism stable absent ophthalmopathy progression within 18 months. Most thyroid clonotypes with frequency above 0.001 were detected in blood.

The input for sequencing was peripheral blood mononuclear cells (PBMCs), taken at new diagnosis, from a patient treated with antithyroid drugs. The receptor comes from a woman between 40 and 65 years old with Graves disease.

CDR3 bases: TGTGCCAGCAGCTACTTACACGGGACCCGGAACACCGGGGAGCTGTTTTTT. Translating it yields CASSYLHGTRNTGELFF. J is TRBJ2-2 and V is TRBV3-1; either TRBD1 or TRBD2 may supply D (5 bases each). Trimming removed 5 bases from V and 1 base from J, with 17 bases in between. Germline V lookup: CDR1 LGHDT, CDR2 YNNKEL (reference sequence). The CDR3 consists of 17 residues.